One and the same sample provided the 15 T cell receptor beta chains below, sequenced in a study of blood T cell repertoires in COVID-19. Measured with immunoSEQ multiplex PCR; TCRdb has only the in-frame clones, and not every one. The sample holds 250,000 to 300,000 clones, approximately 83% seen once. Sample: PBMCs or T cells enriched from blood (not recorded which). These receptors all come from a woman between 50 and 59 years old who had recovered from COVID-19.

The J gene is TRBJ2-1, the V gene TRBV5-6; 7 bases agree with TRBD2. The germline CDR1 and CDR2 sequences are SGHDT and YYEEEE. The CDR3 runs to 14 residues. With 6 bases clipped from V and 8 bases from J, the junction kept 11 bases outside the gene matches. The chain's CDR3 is CASTIAWGGDEQFF. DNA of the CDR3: TGTGCCAGCACAATCGCCTGGGGAGGGGATGAGCAGTTCTTC.

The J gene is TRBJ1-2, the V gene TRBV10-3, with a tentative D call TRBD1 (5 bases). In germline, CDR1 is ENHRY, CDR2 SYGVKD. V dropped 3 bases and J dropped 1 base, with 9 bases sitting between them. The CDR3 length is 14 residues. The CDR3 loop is CAISDQGGNYGYTF. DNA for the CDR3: TGTGCCATCAGTGATCAGGGCGGTAACTATGGCTACACCTTC.

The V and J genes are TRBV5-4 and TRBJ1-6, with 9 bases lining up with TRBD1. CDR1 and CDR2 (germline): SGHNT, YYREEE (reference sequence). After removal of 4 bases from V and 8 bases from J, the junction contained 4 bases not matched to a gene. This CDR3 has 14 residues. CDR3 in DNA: TGTGCCAGCAGCGCGGACAGGGGTTATTCACCCCTCCACTTT. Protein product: CASSADRGYSPLHF. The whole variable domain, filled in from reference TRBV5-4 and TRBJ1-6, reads ETGVTQSPTHLIKTRGQQVTLRCSSQSGHNTVSWYQQALGQGPQFIFQYYREEENGRGNFPPRFSGLQFPNYSSELNVNALELDDSALYLCASSADRGYSPLHFGNGTRLTVT.

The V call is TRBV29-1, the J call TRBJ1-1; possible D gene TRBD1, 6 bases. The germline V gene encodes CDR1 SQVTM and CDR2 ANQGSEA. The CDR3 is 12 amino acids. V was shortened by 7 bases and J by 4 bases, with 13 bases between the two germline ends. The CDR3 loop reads CSAQGPGTEAFF. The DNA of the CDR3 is TGCAGCGCCCAGGGGCCCGGCACTGAAGCTTTCTTT. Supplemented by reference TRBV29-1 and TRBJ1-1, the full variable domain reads SAVISQKPSRDICQRGTSLTIQCQVDSQVTMMFWYRQQPGQSLTLIATANQGSEATYESGFVIDKFPISRPNLTFSTLTVSNMSPEDSSIYLCSAQGPGTEAFFGQGTRLTVV.

The DNA for the CDR3 is TGTGCCAGCAGCTCGGAAGGTCCCCTTGACAGTCCGAACTATGGCTACACCTTC. This codes for CASSSEGPLDSPNYGYTF. V and J are TRBV7-8 and TRBJ1-2; possible D gene TRBD1, 5 bases. The germline V gene encodes CDR1 SGHVS and CDR2 FQNEAQ. The CDR3 covers 18 residues. V was shortened by 4 bases and J by 2 bases, with 23 bases between the two germline ends.

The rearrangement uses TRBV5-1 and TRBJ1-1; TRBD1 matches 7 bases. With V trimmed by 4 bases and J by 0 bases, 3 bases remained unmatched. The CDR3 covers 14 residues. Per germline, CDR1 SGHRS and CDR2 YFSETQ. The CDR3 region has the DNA TGCGCCAGCAGCCTAGGACAGGTGAACACTGAAGCTTTCTTT. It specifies CASSLGQVNTEAFF.

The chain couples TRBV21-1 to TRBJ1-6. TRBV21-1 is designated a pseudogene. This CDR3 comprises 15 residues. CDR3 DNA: TGTGCCAGCAGCAAACCGGGAGTTTTGTATTCACCCCTCCACTTT. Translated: CASSKPGVLYSPLHF.

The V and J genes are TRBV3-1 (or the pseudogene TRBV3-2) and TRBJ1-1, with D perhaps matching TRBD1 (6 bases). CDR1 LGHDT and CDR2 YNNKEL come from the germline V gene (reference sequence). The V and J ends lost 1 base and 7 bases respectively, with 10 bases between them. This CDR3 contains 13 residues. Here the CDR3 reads CASSQARGFEAFF. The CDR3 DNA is TGTGCCAGCAGCCAAGCGAGGGGGTTTGAAGCTTTCTTT.

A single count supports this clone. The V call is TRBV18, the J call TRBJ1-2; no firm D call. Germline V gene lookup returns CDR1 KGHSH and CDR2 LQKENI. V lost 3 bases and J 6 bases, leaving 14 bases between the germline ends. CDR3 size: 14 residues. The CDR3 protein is CASSPERGTDGYTF. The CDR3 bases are TGTGCCAGCTCACCCGAACGAGGCACGGATGGCTACACCTTC.

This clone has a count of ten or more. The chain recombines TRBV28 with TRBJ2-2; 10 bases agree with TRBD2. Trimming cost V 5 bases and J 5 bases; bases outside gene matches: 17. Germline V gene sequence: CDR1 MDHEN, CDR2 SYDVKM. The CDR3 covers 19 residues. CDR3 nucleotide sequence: TGTGCCAGCAGTGCCCCGTTTGTCCCTAGCGGGAGAAGGACCGGGGAGCTGTTTTTT. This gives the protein CASSAPFVPSGRRTGELFF.

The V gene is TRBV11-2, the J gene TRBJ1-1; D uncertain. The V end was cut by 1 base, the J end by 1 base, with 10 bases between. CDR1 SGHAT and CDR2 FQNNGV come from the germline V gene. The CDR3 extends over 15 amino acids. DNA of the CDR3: TGTGCCAGCAGCTTAGCGACGGAGGCGAACACTGAAGCTTTCTTT. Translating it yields CASSLATEANTEAFF.

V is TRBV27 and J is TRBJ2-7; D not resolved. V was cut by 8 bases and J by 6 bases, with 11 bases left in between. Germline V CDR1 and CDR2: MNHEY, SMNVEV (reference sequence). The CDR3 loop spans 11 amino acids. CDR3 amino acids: CASGVMSEQYF. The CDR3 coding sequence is TGTGCCAGCGGAGTCATGAGCGAGCAGTACTTC.

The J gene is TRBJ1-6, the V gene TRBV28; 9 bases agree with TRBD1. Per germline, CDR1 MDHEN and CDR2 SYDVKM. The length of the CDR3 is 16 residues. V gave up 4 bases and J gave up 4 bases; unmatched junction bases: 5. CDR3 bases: TGTGCCAGCAGTTGGACAGGGGAGGCTTATAATTCACCCCTCCACTTT. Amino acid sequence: CASSWTGEAYNSPLHF.

The CDR3 nucleotides read TGTGCTAGTGCCCTGGGGGGGGTTTACCAAGAGACCCAGTACTTC. It yields the protein CASALGGVYQETQYF. The rearrangement links TRBV12-5 to TRBJ2-5; TRBD2 agrees at 7 bases. There are 15 residues in the CDR3. The J segment lost 0 bases and the V segment lost 7 bases, leaving 8 bases of the junction unmatched. The germline gives CDR1 LGHNT, CDR2 FRNRAP.

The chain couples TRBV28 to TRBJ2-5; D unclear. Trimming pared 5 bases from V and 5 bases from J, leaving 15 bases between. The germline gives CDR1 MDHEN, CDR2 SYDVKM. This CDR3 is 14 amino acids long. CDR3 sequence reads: CASSTWAGRETQYF. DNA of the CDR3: TGTGCCAGCAGTACCTGGGCAGGCAGGGAGACCCAGTACTTC.